This T cell receptor beta chain was sequenced for a study of T cell responses to AZD1222 COVID-19 vaccine. Study results and limitations: Close to half of all spike-specific TCRs reportedly target regions of the variants that are unmutated. Recipients of AZD1222 seropositive at baseline numbered only 5 or 6. The peak T cell response came first, and repertoires were sampled only after it. The donor group comprised mostly white British people and more females; the analysis possibly underestimated clonal diversity.

Points on this clone: Its antigen remains unidentified.

The germline gives CDR1 SGHAT, CDR2 FQNNGV. V was clipped by 4 bases and J by 0 bases, with 21 bases between them. CDR3 length: 18 amino acids. Measured with immunoSEQ multiplex PCR; TCRdb has only the in-frame clones, and not every one. The sample lists 75,000 to 100,000 clones; 75% to 90% were seen once. This TCR came from an adult in good health. Here the sequenced sample was peripheral blood, taken on day 0 of AZD1222 vaccination. The chain couples TRBV11-2 to TRBJ1-1, with D possibly matching TRBD1 (5 bases). CDR3 region: CASSYRPGPGRVNTEAFF. CDR3 bases: TGTGCCAGCAGCTACCGACCGGGACCCGGGAGGGTGAACACTGAAGCTTTCTTT.